These 25 T cell receptor beta chains came from one sample sequenced in a study of cytomegalovirus exposure and HLA in healthy donors. Primers for the PCR totalled 60 Vbeta and 13 Jbeta. TCRdb's copy holds only in-frame clones and misses some; the assay was immunoSEQ multiplex PCR. There are approximately 93,000 clones in the sample; about four fifths occur only once, and 3.8% lies in the top ten. The sequencing input was PBMCs. These TCRs come from a woman aged 40 to 50 in good health and CMV-seronegative.

The chain is built from TRBV7-2 and TRBJ1-4, with TRBD1 matching over 9 bases. V lost 3 bases to trimming and J lost 7 bases; unmatched junction nucleotides: 12. There are 17 residues in the CDR3. Looked up from germline, CDR1 is SGHTA and CDR2 is FQGNSA. CDR3 coding DNA: TGTGCCAGCAGCTTCTTCATCTCCGGGACAGGGAGTGAAAAACTGTTTTTT. Translation: CASSFFISGTGSEKLFF.

The chain links TRBV9 to TRBJ1-5, with 7 positions matching TRBD1. Germline values: CDR1 SGDLS, CDR2 YYNGEE. The CDR3 length is 14 residues. V lost 2 bases to trimming and J lost 3 bases; unmatched junction nucleotides: 2. CDR3 coding DNA: TGTGCCAGCAGCGTGGGACAGTTCAATCAGCCCCAGCATTTT. Translating gives CASSVGQFNQPQHF.

This clone was seen a single time. The chain carries TRBV1 and TRBJ1-5; the DNA was not compared with TRBD1, the D call given in the table. TRBV1 is an annotated pseudogene. CDR3 length: 15 residues. In DNA form, the CDR3 reads TGCACCAGCAGCCAACCGACAGGAAACAATCAGCCCCAGCATTTT. Amino acids: CTSSQPTGNNQPQHF.

The chain couples TRBV9 to TRBJ2-1; D not certain. From germline, CDR1 is SGDLS and CDR2 YYNGEE. The CDR3 covers 15 residues. V shed 0 bases and J shed 0 bases, with 7 bases lying between them. CDR3 region: CASSVVSVSYNEQFF. In nucleotides, the CDR3 is TGTGCCAGCAGCGTAGTGAGCGTCTCCTACAATGAGCAGTTCTTC.

This chain uses TRBV4-3 with TRBJ2-1; 8 nucleotides align to TRBD1. Germline-derived CDR1 and CDR2 are LGHNA and YSLEER. With 5 bases clipped from V and 6 bases from J, the junction kept 9 bases outside the gene matches. The CDR3 has 15 amino acids. The CDR3 reads CASSRDRQEFNEQFF. As DNA, the CDR3 is TGCGCCAGCAGCAGGGACAGGCAGGAGTTCAATGAGCAGTTCTTC.

CDR3 loop: CASSGATGSGGNEQFF. Written as DNA, the CDR3 is TGTGCCAGCAGCGGAGCAACAGGAAGCGGGGGCAATGAGCAGTTCTTC. The chain is built from TRBV9 and TRBJ2-1; 8 bases fit TRBD2. The germline CDR1 and CDR2 sequences are SGDLS and YYNGEE. The CDR3 runs 16 residues. The junction had 11 bases not matched to a gene; V was cut back by 3 bases and J by 6 bases.

This sequence joins TRBV28 and TRBJ1-4; D perhaps matches TRBD1 (5 bases). The V and J ends lost 6 bases and 5 bases respectively, with 13 bases between them. In germline, CDR1 is MDHEN, CDR2 SYDVKM. The CDR3 consists of 14 residues. The CDR3 bases are TGTGCCAGCAGCCGCAGCAGGGCAAATGAAAAACTGTTTTTT. This encodes CASSRSRANEKLFF.

This chain connects TRBV2 to TRBJ1-2; 7 bases are a match to TRBD1. Germline V CDR1 and CDR2: SNHLY, FYNNEI. Trimming removed 4 bases from V and 8 bases from J; junction bases left unmatched: 4. The CDR3 spans 12 residues. The CDR3 loop reads CASSGTGAGYTF. The CDR3 DNA sequence: TGTGCCAGCAGTGGCACAGGGGCCGGCTACACCTTC.

The rearrangement uses TRBV7-2 and TRBJ2-7; weak D call: TRBD2 (6 bases). The CDR3 consists of 14 residues. V lost 0 bases and J lost 5, with 11 bases in between. Per germline, CDR1 SGHTA and CDR2 FQGNSA. The CDR3 loop is CASSLATWGDEQYF. DNA of the CDR3: TGTGCCAGCAGCTTAGCCACCTGGGGGGACGAGCAGTACTTC.

The chain carries TRBV30 and TRBJ2-7, with TRBD2 as a possible D gene (5 bases). CDR1 and CDR2 (germline): GTSNPN, SVGIG (reference sequence). V dropped 2 bases and J dropped 0 bases, with 14 bases sitting between them. This CDR3 is 15 amino acids long. CDR3: CAWSPLGLSSYEQYF. The CDR3 region has the DNA TGTGCCTGGAGTCCGCTTGGACTGAGCTCCTACGAGCAGTACTTC.

The rearrangement links TRBV7-8 to TRBJ2-3; D possibly corresponds to TRBD1 (7 bases). In germline, CDR1 is SGHVS, CDR2 FQNEAQ. The ends were cut back, 4 bases at V and 4 bases at J, with 18 bases in the middle. CDR3 length: 16 amino acids. CDR3 nucleotide sequence: TGTGCCAGCAGCTCGAGGGGGCGGGGTACGGCAGATACGCAGTATTTT. Translation: CASSSRGRGTADTQYF. Full variable domain (rest looked up from reference TRBV7-8 and TRBJ2-3): GAGVSQSPRYKVAKRGQDVALRCDPISGHVSLFWYQQALGQGPEFLTYFQNEAQLDKSGLPSDRFFAERPEGSVSTLKIQRTQQEDSAVYLCASSSRGRGTADTQYFGPGTRLTVL.

CDR3 sequence (DNA): TGTGCCAGCAGGAGGTCAGGGTCGGTAGGGAACTCCTACGAGCAGTACTTC. This translates into CASRRSGSVGNSYEQYF. The genes are TRBV2 and TRBJ2-7; tentative D call: TRBD1 (5 bases). CDR1 SNHLY and CDR2 FYNNEI come from the germline V gene. V lost 6 bases and J lost 0, with 21 bases in between. The CDR3 extends over 17 amino acids.

The CDR3 here is CASTQGGGNQPQHF. CDR3 nucleotides: TGCGCCAGCACCCAGGGAGGCGGCAATCAGCCCCAGCATTTT. The V call is TRBV10-2, the J call TRBJ1-5; D possibly corresponds to TRBD1 (5 bases). The CDR3 is 14 residues long. CDR1 and CDR2 from the germline V gene are WSHSY and SAAADI. Deletions cut 7 bases from V and 2 bases from J, with 12 bases between.

This clone has more than one count but fewer than ten. The rearrangement joins TRBV5-6 to TRBJ2-5; maybe TRBD2 (6 bases). Germline V lookup: CDR1 SGHDT, CDR2 YYEEEE. V lost 3 bases, J lost 3 bases, and 12 bases lay in between. The CDR3 sequence is 14 residues long. CDR3 DNA sequence: TGTGCCAGCAGCTCTCGGGGGTTAGAAGAGACCCAGTACTTC. Protein product: CASSSRGLEETQYF.

This chain links TRBV4-3 with TRBJ1-1; D is perhaps TRBD1 (6 bases). V shed 0 bases and J shed 5 bases, with 10 bases lying between them. CDR1 is LGHNA and CDR2 is YSLEER in the germline V gene. This CDR3 is built from 14 residues. CDR3 loop: CASSQDRGRTEAFF. The CDR3 nucleotides are TGCGCCAGCAGCCAAGACAGGGGAAGAACTGAAGCTTTCTTT.

This clone was counted between two and nine times. This chain uses TRBV6-5 with TRBJ1-6; 9 bases align to TRBD1. The trim removed 0 bases at V and 10 bases at J, leaving 7 bases unmatched. The CDR3 is made up of 16 amino acids. Germline V gives CDR1 MNHEY, CDR2 SVGAGI. The DNA for the CDR3 is TGTGCCAGCAGTTACTCCCCGGACAGGGGTGGCTCACCCCTCCACTTT. Amino acids: CASSYSPDRGGSPLHF.

This chain joins TRBV7-6 and TRBJ2-5; 9 bases map to TRBD1. Germline V gene sequence: CDR1 SGHVS, CDR2 FNYEAQ. The CDR3 sequence is 14 residues long. Trimming took 4 bases from V and 4 from J; bases not matched to a gene: 4. The CDR3 DNA reads as TGTGCCAGCAGCTCGGGACAGGGTATAGAGACCCAGTACTTC. The encoded protein is CASSSGQGIETQYF.

The chain links TRBV19 to TRBJ2-7, with 9 bases aligning to TRBD1. This CDR3 is built from 16 residues. J was trimmed by 3 bases and V by 5 bases; bases with no gene match: 11. In germline, CDR1 is LNHDA, CDR2 SQIVND (reference sequence). The CDR3 DNA follows: TGTGCCAGTAGTCCCATTTCCACGGACAGGGGCTACGAGCAGTACTTC. It encodes CASSPISTDRGYEQYF.

The CDR3 spells CASSPRFTSYNEQFF. CDR3 in DNA: TGTGCCAGTAGTCCGAGGTTTACCTCCTACAATGAGCAGTTCTTC. This chain uses TRBV19 with TRBJ2-1; D is undetermined. Trimming cost V 5 bases and J 0 bases, with 11 bases left between them. The CDR3 covers 15 residues. In germline, CDR1 is LNHDA, CDR2 SQIVND (reference sequence).

The chain carries TRBV14 and TRBJ1-3; D call uncertain. Trimming pared 1 base from V and 4 bases from J, leaving 5 bases between. Germline CDR1 is SGHDN and CDR2 is FVKESK. The CDR3 sequence is 13 residues long. CDR3 residues: CASSQVAGNTIYF. DNA for the CDR3: TGTGCCAGCAGCCAAGTGGCCGGAAACACCATATATTTT. Complete variable domain (other parts from reference TRBV14 and TRBJ1-3): EAGVTQFPSHSVIEKGQTVTLRCDPISGHDNLYWYRRVMGKEIKFLLHFVKESKQDESGMPNNRFLAERTGGTYSTLKVQPAELEDSGVYFCASSQVAGNTIYFGEGSWLTVV.

In this sample, this clone turned up a few times. The CDR3 reads CASSSYRDRGSEAFF. CDR3 sequence (DNA): TGTGCCAGCAGCTCTTACCGGGACAGGGGGTCTGAAGCTTTCTTT. V usage is TRBV5-6 and J usage is TRBJ1-1, with 11 bases lining up with TRBD1. Germline values: CDR1 SGHDT, CDR2 YYEEEE. The CDR3 is 15 residues long. Trimming at V came to 3 bases and at J to 6 bases, leaving 7 bases not matched to a gene.

The chain combines TRBV28 with TRBJ1-5; maybe TRBD1 (6 bases). This CDR3 has 16 amino acids. Germline assignment: CDR1 MDHEN and CDR2 SYDVKM. The V and J ends lost 6 bases and 0 bases respectively, with 15 bases between them. The CDR3 nucleotides are TGTGCCAGCAGAACGACGACAGGATCTAGCAATCAGCCCCAGCATTTT. It specifies CASRTTTGSSNQPQHF.

V gene TRBV29-1 combines with J gene TRBJ2-1, with D possibly matching TRBD1 (5 bases). The CDR3 runs to 14 residues. Trimming pared 3 bases from V and 0 bases from J, leaving 9 bases between. Germline V gene sequence: CDR1 SQVTM, CDR2 ANQGSEA. The CDR3, as DNA: TGCAGCGTTGATAGCAGGGCCTCCTACAATGAGCAGTTCTTC. Its protein is CSVDSRASYNEQFF.

The CDR3 reads CASSPSAGIHSYEQYF. Written as DNA, the CDR3 is TGTGCCAGCAGCCCCTCGGCGGGGATTCACTCCTACGAGCAGTACTTC. The chain employs TRBV5-4 and TRBJ2-7; weak D call: TRBD2 (6 bases). There are 16 residues in the CDR3. V was cut by 4 bases and J by 0 bases, with 17 bases left in between. CDR1 SGHNT and CDR2 YYREEE come from the germline V gene (reference sequence).

The chain joins TRBV7-9 to TRBJ2-1; 7 bases match TRBD1. V gave up 0 bases and J gave up 0 bases; unmatched junction bases: 2. The CDR3 consists of 16 residues. The germline gives CDR1 SEHNR, CDR2 FQNEAQ (reference sequence). The CDR3 here is CASSLASGGSYNEQFF. The CDR3 region has the DNA TGTGCCAGCAGCTTAGCTTCAGGGGGCTCCTACAATGAGCAGTTCTTC.